The T cell receptor beta chain under discussion was sequenced for a study of blood T cell repertoires in COVID-19. As for the study in general: Italy, Spain and the United States were the sources of the convalescent and acute COVID-19 samples. Sources were T cells, B-cell-depleted T cells, or PBMCs; the material itself was cDNA or gDNA.

The CDR3 runs to 15 residues. Germline V gives CDR1 SGHDT, CDR2 YYEEEE. V was trimmed by 2 bases and J by 0 bases, leaving 9 bases between them. This clone was seen only once. How the authors handled the data: For nucleated cells, counts were estimated from reference gene primer amplification. Assay: immunoSEQ multiplex PCR; the TCRdb copy retains only in-frame clones and omits some. V and J calls and clone size are copied from that table; D and trimming were computed from the DNA. Of some 180,000 clones detected, approximately 90% appear once; the ten largest clones hold about 2.1%. Input material: peripheral blood. J is TRBJ1-5 and V is TRBV5-6; D might be TRBD1 (5 bases). This TCR was recovered from a man aged 50-59 years who had recovered from COVID-19. CDR3 sequence: CASSLGQFSNQPQHF. The CDR3, as DNA: TGTGCCAGCAGCTTAGGACAATTTAGCAATCAGCCCCAGCATTTT.